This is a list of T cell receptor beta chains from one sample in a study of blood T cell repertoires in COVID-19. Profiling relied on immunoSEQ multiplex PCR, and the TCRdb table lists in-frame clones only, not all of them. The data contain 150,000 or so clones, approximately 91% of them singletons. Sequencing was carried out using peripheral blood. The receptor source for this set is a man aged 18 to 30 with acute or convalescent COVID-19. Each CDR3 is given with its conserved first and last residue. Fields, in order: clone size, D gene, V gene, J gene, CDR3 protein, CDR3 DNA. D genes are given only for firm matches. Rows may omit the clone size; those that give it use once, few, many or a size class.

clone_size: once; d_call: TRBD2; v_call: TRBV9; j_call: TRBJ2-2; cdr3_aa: CASSVAPSGSQVGELFF; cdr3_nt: TGTGCCAGCAGCGTAGCTCCTAGCGGGAGTCAGGTCGGGGAGCTGTTTTTT
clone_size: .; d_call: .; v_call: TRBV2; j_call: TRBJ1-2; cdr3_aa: CASSIRQDGYTF; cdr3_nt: TGTGCCAGCAGTATCCGACAGGATGGCTACACCTTC
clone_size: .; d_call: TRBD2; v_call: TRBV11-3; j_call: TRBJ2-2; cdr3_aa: CASSPWTSGGPTGELFF; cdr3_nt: TGTGCCAGCAGCCCTTGGACTAGCGGGGGCCCCACCGGGGAGCTGTTTTTT
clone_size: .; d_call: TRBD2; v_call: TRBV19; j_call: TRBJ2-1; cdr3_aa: CASSFSPGLAGGPYNEQFF; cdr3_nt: TGTGCCAGTAGTTTCTCCCCGGGACTAGCGGGAGGGCCTTACAATGAGCAGTTCTTC
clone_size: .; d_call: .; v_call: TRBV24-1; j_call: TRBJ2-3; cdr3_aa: CATSGDSGGWADTQYF; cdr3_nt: TGTGCCACCAGTGGAGACTCAGGAGGATGGGCAGATACGCAGTATTTT
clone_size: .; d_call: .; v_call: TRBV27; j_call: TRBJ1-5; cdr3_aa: CASSSPYNQPQHF; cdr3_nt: TGTGCCAGCAGTTCCCCTTACAATCAGCCCCAGCATTTT
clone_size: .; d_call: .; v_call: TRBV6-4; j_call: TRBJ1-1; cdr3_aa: CASSDRLGPGAEAFF; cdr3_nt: TGTGCCAGCAGTGACAGGCTAGGCCCCGGCGCTGAAGCTTTCTTT
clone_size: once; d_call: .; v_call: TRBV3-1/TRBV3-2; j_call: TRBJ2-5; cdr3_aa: CASSPYRTVEETQYF; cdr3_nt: TGTGCCAGCAGCCCCTATAGGACAGTGGAAGAGACCCAGTACTTC
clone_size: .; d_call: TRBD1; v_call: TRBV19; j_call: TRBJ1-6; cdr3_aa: CASRRVGQGFNSPLHF; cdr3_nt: TGTGCCAGTAGACGGGTAGGACAGGGGTTTAATTCACCCCTCCACTTT
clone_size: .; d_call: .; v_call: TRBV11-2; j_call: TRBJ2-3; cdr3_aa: CASSRRGGETSTDTQYF; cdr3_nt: TGTGCCAGCAGCCGCCGGGGCGGGGAAACTAGCACAGATACGCAGTATTTT
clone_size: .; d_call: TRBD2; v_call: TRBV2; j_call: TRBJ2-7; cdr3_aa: CASSGDLPGLVGEQYF; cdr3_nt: TGTGCCAGCAGTGGCGATCTACCGGGACTAGTAGGCGAGCAGTACTTC
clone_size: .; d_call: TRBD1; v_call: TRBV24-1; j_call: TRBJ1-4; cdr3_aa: CATSDRAEKLFF; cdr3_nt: TGTGCCACCAGCGACAGGGCTGAAAAACTGTTTTTT
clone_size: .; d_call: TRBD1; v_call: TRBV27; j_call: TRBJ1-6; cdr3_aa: CASADRGISSYNSPLHF; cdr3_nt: TGTGCCAGCGCAGACAGGGGGATAAGCTCCTATAATTCACCCCTCCACTTT
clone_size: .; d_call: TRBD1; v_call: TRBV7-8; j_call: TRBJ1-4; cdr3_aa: CASSRQGPFEKLFF; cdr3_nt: TGTGCCAGCAGCCGACAGGGCCCCTTTGAAAAACTGTTTTTT
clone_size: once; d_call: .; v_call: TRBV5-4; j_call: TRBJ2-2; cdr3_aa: CASSFQRANTGELFF; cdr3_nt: TGTGCCAGCAGCTTTCAGAGGGCCAACACCGGGGAGCTGTTTTTT
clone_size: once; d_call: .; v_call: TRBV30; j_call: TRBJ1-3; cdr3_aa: CAWSVGAGNTIYF; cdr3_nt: TGTGCCTGGAGTGTAGGGGCTGGAAACACCATATATTTT
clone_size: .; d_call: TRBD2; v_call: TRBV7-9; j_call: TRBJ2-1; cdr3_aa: CASSVREGRQFF; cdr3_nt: TGTGCCAGCAGCGTCCGGGAGGGACGCCAGTTCTTC
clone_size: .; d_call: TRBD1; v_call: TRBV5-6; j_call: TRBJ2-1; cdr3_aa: CASSLVTGGADNEQFF; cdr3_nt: TGTGCCAGCAGCTTGGTTACAGGGGGCGCGGACAATGAGCAGTTCTTC
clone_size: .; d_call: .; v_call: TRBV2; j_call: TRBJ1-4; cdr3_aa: CASIWTSTNEKLFF; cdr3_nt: TGTGCCAGCATTTGGACTTCAACTAATGAAAAACTGTTTTTT
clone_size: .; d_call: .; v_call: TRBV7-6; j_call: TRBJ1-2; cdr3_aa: CASSLGGANYGYTF; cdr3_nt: TGTGCCAGCAGCTTAGGGGGCGCGAACTATGGCTACACCTTC
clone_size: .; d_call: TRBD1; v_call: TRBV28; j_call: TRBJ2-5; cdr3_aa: CASSFRTGGSETQYF; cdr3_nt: TGTGCCAGCAGTTTCAGGACAGGGGGCTCGGAGACCCAGTACTTC
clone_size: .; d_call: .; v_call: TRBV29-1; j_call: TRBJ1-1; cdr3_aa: CSVDRMNTEAFF; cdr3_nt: TGCAGCGTAGACAGGATGAACACTGAAGCTTTCTTT
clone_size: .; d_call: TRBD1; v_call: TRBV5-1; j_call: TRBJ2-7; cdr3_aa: CASSLVIGTGDRYEQYF; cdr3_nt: TGCGCCAGCAGCTTGGTTATCGGGACAGGGGATCGCTACGAGCAGTACTTC
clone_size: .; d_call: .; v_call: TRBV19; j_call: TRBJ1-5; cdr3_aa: CASSISDSRPQHF; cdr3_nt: TGTGCCAGTAGTATATCGGACAGCAGGCCCCAGCATTTT
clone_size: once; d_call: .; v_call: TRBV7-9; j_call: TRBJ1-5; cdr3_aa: CASSPNNQPQHF; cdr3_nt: TGTGCCAGCAGCCCCAACAATCAGCCCCAGCATTTT
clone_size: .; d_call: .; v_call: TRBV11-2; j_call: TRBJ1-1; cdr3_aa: CASSLVGSYRAFF; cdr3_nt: TGTGCCAGCAGCTTAGTTGGCAGTTACCGAGCTTTCTTT
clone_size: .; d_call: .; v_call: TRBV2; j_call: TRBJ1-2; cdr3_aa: CASSEGRWYGYTF; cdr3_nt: TGTGCCAGCAGTGAGGGGCGCTGGTATGGCTACACCTTC
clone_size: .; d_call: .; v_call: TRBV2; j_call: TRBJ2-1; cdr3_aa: CASSEPGTHANEQFF; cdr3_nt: TGTGCCAGCAGTGAACCGGGGACACACGCCAATGAGCAGTTCTTC
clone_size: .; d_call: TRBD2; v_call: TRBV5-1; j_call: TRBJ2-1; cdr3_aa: CASSFSIQREGNEQFF; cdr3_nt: TGCGCCAGCAGCTTTAGTATCCAGCGGGAGGGTAATGAGCAGTTCTTC